This entry features one T cell receptor beta chain sequence. Its antigen is not known. The sample is drawn from a study of T cells in Graves' hyperthyroidism and ophthalmopathy. Exclusion followed for patients with uncontrolled infection, other autoimmune disease, pregnancy or lactation. Clinical symptoms, serum thyroxine, TRAb, thyroid ultrasound and orbital computed tomography informed diagnoses. The investigators amplified TCR beta CDR3 regions from RNA transcripts. The HTBI set primed first-round TCR CDR3 RT-PCR. MiXCR was run by TCRdb on the multiplex PCR reads, yielding one entry per CDR3 protein. The data hold 400,000 to 550,000 distinct CDR3 sequences, with around a quarter observed a single time. Germline CDR1 LNHDA, CDR2 SQIVND (reference sequence). The CDR3 length is 14 residues. The V and J ends lost 3 bases and 7 bases respectively, with 13 bases between them. Study-wide points: Among thyroid clonotypes expanded above 0.001, most also appeared in blood.

This clonotype was obtained from a woman aged 25-40 years with Graves' ophthalmopathy. The rearrangement uses TRBV19 and TRBJ1-5, with D maybe TRBD1 (6 bases). The specimen sequenced was blood. The CDR3 here is CASSIHGRGQPQHF. In DNA, the CDR3 is TGTGCCAGTAGTATTCACGGCAGGGGCCAGCCCCAGCATTTT.